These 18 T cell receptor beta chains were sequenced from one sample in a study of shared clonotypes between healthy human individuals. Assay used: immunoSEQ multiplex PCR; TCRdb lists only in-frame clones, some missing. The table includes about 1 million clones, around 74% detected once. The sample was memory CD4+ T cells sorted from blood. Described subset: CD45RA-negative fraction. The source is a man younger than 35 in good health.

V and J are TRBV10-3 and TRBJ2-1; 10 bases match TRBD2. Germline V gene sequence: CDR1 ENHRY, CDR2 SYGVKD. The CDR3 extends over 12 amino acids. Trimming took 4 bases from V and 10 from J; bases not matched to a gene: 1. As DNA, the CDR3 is TGTGCCATCAGTGGAGCGGGGGGGGAGCAGTTCTTC. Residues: CAISGAGGEQFF.

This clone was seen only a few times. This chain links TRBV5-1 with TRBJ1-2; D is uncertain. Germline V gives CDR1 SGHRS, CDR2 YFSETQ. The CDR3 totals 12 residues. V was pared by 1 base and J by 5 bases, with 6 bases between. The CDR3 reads CASSLSSYGYTF. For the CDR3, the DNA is TGCGCCAGCAGCTTGTCAAGTTATGGCTACACCTTC. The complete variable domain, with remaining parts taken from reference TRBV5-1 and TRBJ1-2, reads KAGVTQTPRYLIKTRGQQVTLSCSPISGHRSVSWYQQTPGQGLQFLFEYFSETQRNKGNFPGRFSGRQFSNSRSEMNVSTLELGDSALYLCASSLSSYGYTFGSGTRLTVV.

The CDR3, as DNA: TGTGCCTGGGAACCGAATTCGCAAGCGGAAAAACTGTTTTTT. Amino acids: CAWEPNSQAEKLFF. The chain carries TRBV30 and TRBJ1-4; D unresolved. The V end was cut by 5 bases, the J end by 8 bases, with 18 bases between. This CDR3 spans 14 amino acids. The germline V gene encodes CDR1 GTSNPN and CDR2 SVGIG (reference sequence).

The CDR3 DNA sequence: TGTGCCAGCAGTGCTACCGGACTAGCGGATTCCTACGAGCAGTACTTC. Amino acid sequence: CASSATGLADSYEQYF. The chain is built from TRBV6-1 and TRBJ2-7, with 10 bases matching TRBD2. The CDR3 has 16 amino acids. CDR1 is MNHNS and CDR2 is SASEGT in the germline V gene. J lost 1 base, V lost 4 bases, and 7 bases had no gene match.

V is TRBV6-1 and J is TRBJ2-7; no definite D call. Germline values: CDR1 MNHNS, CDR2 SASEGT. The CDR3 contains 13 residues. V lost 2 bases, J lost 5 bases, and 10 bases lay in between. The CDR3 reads CASSEQSTNEQYF. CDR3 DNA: TGTGCCAGCAGTGAACAATCGACGAACGAGCAGTACTTC.

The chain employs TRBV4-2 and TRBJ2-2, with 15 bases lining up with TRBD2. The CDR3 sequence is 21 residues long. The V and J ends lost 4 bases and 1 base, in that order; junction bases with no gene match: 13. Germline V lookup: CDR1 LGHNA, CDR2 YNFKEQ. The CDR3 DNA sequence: TGTGCCAGCAGCCTAAGACCGAGGACTAGCGGGAGGGACGAGAACACCGGGGAGCTGTTTTTT. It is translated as CASSLRPRTSGRDENTGELFF.

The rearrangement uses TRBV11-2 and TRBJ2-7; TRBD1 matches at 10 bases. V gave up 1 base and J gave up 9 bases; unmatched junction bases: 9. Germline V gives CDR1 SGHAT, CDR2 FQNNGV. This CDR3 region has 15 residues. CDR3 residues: CASSLGGQGVQGQYF. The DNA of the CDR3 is TGTGCCAGCAGCTTAGGCGGACAGGGGGTTCAGGGGCAGTACTTC.

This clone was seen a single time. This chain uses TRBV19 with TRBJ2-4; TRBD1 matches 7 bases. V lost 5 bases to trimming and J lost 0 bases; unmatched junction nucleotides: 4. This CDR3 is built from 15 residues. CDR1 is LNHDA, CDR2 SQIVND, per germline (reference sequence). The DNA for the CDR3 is TGTGCCAGTAGTGGGACAGCTCTAGCCAAAAACATTCAGTACTTC. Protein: CASSGTALAKNIQYF. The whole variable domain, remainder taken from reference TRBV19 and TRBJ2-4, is DGGITQSPKYLFRKEGQNVTLSCEQNLNHDAMYWYRQDPGQGLRLIYYSQIVNDFQKGDIAEGYSVSREKKESFPLTVTSAQKNPTAFYLCASSGTALAKNIQYFGAGTRLSVL.

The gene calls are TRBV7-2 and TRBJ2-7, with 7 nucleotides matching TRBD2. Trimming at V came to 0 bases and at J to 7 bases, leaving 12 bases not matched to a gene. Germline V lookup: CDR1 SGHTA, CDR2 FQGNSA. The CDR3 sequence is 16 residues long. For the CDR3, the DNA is TGTGCCAGCAGCTTAGCGGCGGCTAGCGGCCGAGGGGAGCAGTACTTC. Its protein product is CASSLAAASGRGEQYF. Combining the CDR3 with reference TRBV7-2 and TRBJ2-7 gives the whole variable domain GAGVSQSPSNKVTEKGKDVELRCDPISGHTALYWYRQSLGQGLEFLIYFQGNSAPDKSGLPSDRFSAERTGGSVSTLTIQRTQQEDSAVYLCASSLAAASGRGEQYFGPGTRLTVT.

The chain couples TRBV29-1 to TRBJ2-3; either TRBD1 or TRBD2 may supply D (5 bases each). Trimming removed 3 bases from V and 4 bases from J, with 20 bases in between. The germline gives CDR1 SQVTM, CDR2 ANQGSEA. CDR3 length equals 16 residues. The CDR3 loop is CSVDFRDLKGADTQYF. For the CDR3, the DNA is TGCAGCGTTGACTTTCGGGACCTCAAAGGGGCAGATACGCAGTATTTT.

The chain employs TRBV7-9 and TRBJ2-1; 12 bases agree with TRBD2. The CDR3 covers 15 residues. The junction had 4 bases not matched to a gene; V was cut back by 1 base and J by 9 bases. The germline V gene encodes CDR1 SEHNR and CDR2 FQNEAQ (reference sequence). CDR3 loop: CASSLGSSGRGEQFF. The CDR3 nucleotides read TGTGCCAGCAGCTTAGGGTCTAGCGGGAGGGGTGAGCAGTTCTTC.

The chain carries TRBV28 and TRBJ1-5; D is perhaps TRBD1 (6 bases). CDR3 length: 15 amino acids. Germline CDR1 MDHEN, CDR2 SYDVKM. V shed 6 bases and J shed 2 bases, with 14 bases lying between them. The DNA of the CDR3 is TGTGCCAGCAGGTTACAGGGCCGCGGCAATCAGCCCCAGCATTTT. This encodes CASRLQGRGNQPQHF.

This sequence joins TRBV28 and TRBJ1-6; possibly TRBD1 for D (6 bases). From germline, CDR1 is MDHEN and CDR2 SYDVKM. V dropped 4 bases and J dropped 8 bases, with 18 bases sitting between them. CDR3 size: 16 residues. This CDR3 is CASSSYGGARDSPLHF. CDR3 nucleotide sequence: TGTGCCAGCAGTTCTTACGGGGGGGCGCGAGATTCACCCCTCCACTTT.

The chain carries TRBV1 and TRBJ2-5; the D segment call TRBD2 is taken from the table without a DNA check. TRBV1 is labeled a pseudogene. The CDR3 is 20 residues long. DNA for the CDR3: TGCACCAGCAGCCAAGATTCTGCTGGGACTAGCGGGAGGGCGCGAGAGACCCAGTACTTC. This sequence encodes CTSSQDSAGTSGRARETQYF.

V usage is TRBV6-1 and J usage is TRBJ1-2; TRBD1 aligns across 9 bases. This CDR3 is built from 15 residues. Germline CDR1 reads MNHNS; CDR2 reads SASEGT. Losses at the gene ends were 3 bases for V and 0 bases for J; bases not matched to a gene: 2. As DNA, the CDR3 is TGTGCCAGCAGTGATAGGACAGGGGCTAACTATGGCTACACCTTC. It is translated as CASSDRTGANYGYTF.

CDR3 sequence: CASIGEGRQNYGYTF. CDR3 nucleotides: TGTGCCAGCATTGGGGAGGGACGACAGAACTATGGCTACACCTTC. The chain is built from TRBV2 and TRBJ1-2, with a weak D call TRBD1 (5 bases). The CDR3 consists of 15 residues. Germline V gives CDR1 SNHLY, CDR2 FYNNEI. Trimming removed 7 bases from V and 2 bases from J, with 17 bases in between.

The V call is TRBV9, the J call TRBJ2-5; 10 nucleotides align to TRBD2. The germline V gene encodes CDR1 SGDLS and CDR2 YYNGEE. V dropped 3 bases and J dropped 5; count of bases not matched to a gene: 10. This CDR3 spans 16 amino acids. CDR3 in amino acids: CASSAQSGGARETQYF. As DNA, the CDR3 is TGTGCCAGCAGCGCCCAAAGCGGGGGGGCCCGGGAGACCCAGTACTTC.

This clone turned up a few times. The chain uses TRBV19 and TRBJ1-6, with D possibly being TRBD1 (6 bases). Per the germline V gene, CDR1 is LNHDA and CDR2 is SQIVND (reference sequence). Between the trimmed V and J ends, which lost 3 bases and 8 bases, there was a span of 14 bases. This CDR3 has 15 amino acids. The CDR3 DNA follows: TGTGCCAGTAGTATTCAGGGGCGAGTGGATTCACCCCTCCACTTT. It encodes CASSIQGRVDSPLHF.